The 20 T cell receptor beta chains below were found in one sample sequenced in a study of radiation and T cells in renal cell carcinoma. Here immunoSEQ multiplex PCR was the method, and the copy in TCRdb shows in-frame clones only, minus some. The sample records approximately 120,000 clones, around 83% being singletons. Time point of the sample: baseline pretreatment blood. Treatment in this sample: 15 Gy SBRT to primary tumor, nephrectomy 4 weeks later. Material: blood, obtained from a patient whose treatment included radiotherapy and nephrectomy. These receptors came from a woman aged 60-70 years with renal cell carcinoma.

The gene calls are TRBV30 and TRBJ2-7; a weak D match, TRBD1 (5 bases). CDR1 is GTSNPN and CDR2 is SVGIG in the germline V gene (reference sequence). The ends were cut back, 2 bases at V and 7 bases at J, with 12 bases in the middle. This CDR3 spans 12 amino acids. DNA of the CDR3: TGTGCCTGGAGTACAGGTTCCAGTGAGCAGTACTTC. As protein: CAWSTGSSEQYF.

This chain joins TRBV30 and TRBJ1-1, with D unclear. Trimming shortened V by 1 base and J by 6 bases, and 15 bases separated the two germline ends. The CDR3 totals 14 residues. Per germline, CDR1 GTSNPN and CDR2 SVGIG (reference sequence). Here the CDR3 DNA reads TGTGCCTGGAGTGGCCTCGGGCGGGGAGCTGAAGCTTTCTTT. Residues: CAWSGLGRGAEAFF.

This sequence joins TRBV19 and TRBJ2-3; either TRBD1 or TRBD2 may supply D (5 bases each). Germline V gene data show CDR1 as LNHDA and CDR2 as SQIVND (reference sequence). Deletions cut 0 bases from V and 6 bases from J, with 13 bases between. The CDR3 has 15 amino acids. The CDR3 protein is CASSIDSGARDTQYF. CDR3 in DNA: TGTGCCAGTAGTATAGATTCCGGGGCGCGGGATACGCAGTATTTT.

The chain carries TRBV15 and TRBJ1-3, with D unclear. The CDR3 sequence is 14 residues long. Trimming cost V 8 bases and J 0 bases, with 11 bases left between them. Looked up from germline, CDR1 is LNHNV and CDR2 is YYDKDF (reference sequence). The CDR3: CATGTSSSGNTIYF. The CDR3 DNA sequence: TGTGCCACCGGAACAAGTTCCTCTGGAAACACCATATATTTT.

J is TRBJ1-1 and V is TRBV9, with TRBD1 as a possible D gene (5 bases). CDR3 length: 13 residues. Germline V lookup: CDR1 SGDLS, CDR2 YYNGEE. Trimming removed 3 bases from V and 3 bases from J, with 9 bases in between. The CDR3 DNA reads TGTGCCAGCAGCGCCCAGGGTGACACTGAAGCTTTCTTT. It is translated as CASSAQGDTEAFF.

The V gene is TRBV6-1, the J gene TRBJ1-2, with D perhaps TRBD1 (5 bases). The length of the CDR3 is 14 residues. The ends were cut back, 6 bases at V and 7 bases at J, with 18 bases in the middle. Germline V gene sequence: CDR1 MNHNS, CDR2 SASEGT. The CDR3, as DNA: TGTGCCAGCAGGGATTTAAAGGGGATGGGTGGCTACACCTTC. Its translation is CASRDLKGMGGYTF.

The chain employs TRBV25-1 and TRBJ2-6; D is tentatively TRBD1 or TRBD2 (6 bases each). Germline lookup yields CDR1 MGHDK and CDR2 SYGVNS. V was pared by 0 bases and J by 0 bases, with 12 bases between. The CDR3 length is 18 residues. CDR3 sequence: CASSEYRGPYSGANVLTF. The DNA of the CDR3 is TGTGCCAGCAGTGAATATCGGGGGCCGTACTCTGGGGCCAACGTCCTGACTTTC.

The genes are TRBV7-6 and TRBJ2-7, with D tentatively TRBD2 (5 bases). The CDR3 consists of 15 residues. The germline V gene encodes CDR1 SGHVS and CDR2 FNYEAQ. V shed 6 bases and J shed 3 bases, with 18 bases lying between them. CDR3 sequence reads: CASSPGDGRGYEQYF. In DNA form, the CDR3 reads TGTGCCAGCAGTCCCGGGGATGGGAGAGGCTACGAGCAGTACTTC.

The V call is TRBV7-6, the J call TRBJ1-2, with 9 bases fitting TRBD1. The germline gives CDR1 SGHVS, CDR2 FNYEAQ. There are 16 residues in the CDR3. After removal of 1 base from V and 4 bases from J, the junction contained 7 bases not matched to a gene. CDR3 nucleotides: TGTGCCAGCAGCTTAGACTCGGGACAGGGTGCCTATGGCTACACCTTC. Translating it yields CASSLDSGQGAYGYTF.

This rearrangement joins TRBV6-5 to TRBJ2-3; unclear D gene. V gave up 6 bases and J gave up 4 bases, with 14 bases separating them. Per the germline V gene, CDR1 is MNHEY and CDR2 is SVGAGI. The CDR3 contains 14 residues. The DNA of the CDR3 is TGTGCCAGCAGCCGGAACCCCTCCCCAGATACGCAGTATTTT. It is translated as CASSRNPSPDTQYF.

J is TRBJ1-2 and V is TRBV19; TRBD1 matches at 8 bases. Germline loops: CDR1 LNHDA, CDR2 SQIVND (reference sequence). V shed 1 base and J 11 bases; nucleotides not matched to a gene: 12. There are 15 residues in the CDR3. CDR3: CASSIATGGTYSYTF. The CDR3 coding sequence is TGTGCCAGTAGTATAGCCACAGGGGGGACCTACAGTTACACCTTC.

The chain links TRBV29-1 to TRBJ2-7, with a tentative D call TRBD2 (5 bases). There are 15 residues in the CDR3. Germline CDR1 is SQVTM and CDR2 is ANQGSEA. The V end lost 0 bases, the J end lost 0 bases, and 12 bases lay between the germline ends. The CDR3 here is CSVEEGGGSSYEQYF. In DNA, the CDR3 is TGCAGCGTTGAAGAAGGAGGCGGATCCTCCTACGAGCAGTACTTC.

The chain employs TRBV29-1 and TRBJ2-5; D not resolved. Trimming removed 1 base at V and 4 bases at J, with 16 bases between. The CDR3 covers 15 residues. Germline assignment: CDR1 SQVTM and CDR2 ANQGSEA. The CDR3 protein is CSVEVADGPPETQYF. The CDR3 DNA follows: TGCAGCGTTGAAGTGGCGGACGGACCTCCAGAGACCCAGTACTTC.

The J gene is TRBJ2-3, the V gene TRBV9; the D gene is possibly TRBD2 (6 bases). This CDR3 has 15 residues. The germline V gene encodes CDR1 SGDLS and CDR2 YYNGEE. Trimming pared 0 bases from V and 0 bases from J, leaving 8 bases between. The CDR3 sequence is CASSVGGVSTDTQYF. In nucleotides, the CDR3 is TGTGCCAGCAGCGTAGGGGGGGTCAGCACAGATACGCAGTATTTT.

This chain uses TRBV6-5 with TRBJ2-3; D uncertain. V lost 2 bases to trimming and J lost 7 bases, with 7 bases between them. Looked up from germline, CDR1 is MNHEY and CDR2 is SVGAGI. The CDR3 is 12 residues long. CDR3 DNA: TGTGCCAGCAGTTACCAAGGGAATACGCAGTATTTT. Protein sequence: CASSYQGNTQYF.

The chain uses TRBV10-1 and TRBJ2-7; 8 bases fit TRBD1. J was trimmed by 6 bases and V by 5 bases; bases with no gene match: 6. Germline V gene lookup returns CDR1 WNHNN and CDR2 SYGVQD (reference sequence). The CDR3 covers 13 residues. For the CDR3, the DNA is TGCGCCAGCAGTCTCGGGACAGGAGGCGAGCAGTACTTC. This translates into CASSLGTGGEQYF.

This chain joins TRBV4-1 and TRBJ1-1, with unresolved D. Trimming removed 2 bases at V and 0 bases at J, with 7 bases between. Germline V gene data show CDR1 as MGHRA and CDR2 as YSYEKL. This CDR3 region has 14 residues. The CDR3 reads CASSQSPLNTEAFF. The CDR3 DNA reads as TGCGCCAGCAGCCAATCGCCGCTGAACACTGAAGCTTTCTTT.

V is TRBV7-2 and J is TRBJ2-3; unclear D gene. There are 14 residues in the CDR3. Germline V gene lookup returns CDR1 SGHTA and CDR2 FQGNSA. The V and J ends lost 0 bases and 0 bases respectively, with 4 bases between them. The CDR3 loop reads CASSLAHSTDTQYF. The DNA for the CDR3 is TGTGCCAGCAGCTTAGCGCACAGCACAGATACGCAGTATTTT.

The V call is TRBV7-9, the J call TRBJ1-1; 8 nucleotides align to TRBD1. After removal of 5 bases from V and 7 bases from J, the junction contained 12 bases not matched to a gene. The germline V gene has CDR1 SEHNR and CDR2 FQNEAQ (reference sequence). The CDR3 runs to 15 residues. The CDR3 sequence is CASSPRTGRGGEAFF. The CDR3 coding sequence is TGTGCCAGCAGCCCTCGGACAGGGAGAGGTGGTGAAGCTTTCTTT.

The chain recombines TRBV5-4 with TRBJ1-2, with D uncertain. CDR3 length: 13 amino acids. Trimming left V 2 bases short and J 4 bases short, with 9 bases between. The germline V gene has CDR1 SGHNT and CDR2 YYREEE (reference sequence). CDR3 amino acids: CASSFVEGYGYTF. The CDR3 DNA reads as TGTGCCAGCAGCTTCGTGGAGGGCTATGGCTACACCTTC. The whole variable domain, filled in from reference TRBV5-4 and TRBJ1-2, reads ETGVTQSPTHLIKTRGQQVTLRCSSQSGHNTVSWYQQALGQGPQFIFQYYREEENGRGNFPPRFSGLQFPNYSSELNVNALELDDSALYLCASSFVEGYGYTFGSGTRLTVV.